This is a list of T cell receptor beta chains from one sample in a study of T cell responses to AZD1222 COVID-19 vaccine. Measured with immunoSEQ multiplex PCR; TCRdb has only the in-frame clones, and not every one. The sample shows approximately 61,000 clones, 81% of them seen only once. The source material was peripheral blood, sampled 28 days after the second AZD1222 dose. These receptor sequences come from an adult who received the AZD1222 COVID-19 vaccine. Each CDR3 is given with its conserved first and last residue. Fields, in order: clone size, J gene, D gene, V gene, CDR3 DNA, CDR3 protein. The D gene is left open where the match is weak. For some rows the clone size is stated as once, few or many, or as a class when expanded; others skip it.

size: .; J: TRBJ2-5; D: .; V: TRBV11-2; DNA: TGTGCCAGCAGCTTATGGGCAGGGGCTGAGGAGACCCAGTACTTC; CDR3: CASSLWAGAEETQYF
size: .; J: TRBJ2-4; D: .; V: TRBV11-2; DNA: TGTGCCAGCAGCTTATGGAGGGAGGCTGTAGCCAAAAACATTCAGTACTTC; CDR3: CASSLWREAVAKNIQYF
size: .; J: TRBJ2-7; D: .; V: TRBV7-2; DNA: TGTGCCAGCAGCCAAAGGGGACTCAGGGAGCAGTACTTC; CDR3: CASSQRGLREQYF
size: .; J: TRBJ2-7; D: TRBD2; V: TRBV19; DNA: TGTGCCAGTTCAGCGGGAGCCCCTGGGGTGCAGTACTTC; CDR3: CASSAGAPGVQYF
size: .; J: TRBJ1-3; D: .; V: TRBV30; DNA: TGTGCCTGGAGTGTACGAAGTCTCGGGACGCAACAAGCAAACACCATATATTTT; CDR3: CAWSVRSLGTQQANTIYF
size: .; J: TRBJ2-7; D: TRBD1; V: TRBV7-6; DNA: TGTGCCAGCAGCTTAGTTGGGACAGGGGGCGGGGAGCAGTACTTC; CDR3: CASSLVGTGGGEQYF
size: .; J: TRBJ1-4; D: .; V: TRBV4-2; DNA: TGTGCCAGCAGCCAAGTAACAGGAACTAATGAAAAACTGTTTTTT; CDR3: CASSQVTGTNEKLFF
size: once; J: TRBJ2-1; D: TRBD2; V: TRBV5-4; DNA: TGTGCCAGCAGCTTAGGGACTAGCGGTACCCTTGAGCAGTTCTTC; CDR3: CASSLGTSGTLEQFF
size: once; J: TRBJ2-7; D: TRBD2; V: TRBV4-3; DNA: TGCGCCAGCAGCCAAGATCGGGGGGGCTACGAGCAGTACTTC; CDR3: CASSQDRGGYEQYF
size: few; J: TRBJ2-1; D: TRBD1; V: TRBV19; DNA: TGTGCCAGTAGTATCACAGGGGTTAGCTCCTACAATGAGCAGTTCTTC; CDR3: CASSITGVSSYNEQFF
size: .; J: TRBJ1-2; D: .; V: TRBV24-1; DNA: TGTGCCACCAGTGATCGGAACAGCGCTACTAACTATGGCTACACCTTC; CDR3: CATSDRNSATNYGYTF
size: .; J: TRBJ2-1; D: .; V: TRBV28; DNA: TGTGCCAGCAGTCCCCTGAGTATTACGGACAATGAGCAGTTCTTC; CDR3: CASSPLSITDNEQFF
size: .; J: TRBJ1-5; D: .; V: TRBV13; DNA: TGTGCCAGCAGCATAGGGCAGGGCATAGCAAATCAGCCCCAGCATTTT; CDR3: CASSIGQGIANQPQHF
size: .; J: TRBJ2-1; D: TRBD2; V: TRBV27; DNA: TGTGCCAGCATTAGCCGACTAGCGGGAACAAATGAGCAGTTCTTC; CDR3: CASISRLAGTNEQFF
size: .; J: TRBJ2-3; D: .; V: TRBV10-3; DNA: TGTGCCATCAGTGAGCGACCCACAGATACGCAGTATTTT; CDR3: CAISERPTDTQYF
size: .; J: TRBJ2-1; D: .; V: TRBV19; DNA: TGTGCCAGCACCAGTGGGCTCTTCAACAATGAGCAGTTCTTC; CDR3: CASTSGLFNNEQFF